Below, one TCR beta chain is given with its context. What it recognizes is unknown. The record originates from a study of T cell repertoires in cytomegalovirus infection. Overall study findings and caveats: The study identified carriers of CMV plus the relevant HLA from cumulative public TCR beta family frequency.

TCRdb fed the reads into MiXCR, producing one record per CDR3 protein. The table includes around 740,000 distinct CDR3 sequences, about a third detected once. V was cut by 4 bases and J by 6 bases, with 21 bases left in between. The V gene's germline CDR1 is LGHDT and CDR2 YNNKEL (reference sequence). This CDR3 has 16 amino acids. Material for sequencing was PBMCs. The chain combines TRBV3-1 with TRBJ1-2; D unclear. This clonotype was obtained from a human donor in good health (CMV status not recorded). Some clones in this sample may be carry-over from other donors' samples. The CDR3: CASSLSRSRLFDGYTF. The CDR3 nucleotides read TGTGCCAGCAGCCTCTCGAGAAGCCGGCTTTTCGATGGCTACACCTTC.